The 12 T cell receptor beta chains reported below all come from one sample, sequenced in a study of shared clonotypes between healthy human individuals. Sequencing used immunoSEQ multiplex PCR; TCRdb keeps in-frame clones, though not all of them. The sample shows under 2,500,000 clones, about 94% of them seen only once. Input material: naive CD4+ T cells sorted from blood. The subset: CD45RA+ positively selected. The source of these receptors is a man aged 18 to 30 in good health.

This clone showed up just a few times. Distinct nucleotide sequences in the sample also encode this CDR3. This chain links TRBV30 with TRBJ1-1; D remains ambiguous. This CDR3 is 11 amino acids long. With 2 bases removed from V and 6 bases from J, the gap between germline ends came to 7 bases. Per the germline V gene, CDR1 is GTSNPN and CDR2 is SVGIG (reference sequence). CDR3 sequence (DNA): TGTGCCTGGAGTCGGGGTGCTGAAGCTTTCTTT. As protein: CAWSRGAEAFF.

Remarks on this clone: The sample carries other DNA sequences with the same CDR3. The chain's CDR3 is CSAREGEKLFF. DNA for the CDR3: TGCAGTGCTAGAGAGGGTGAAAAACTGTTTTTT. The V and J genes are TRBV20-1 and TRBJ1-4, with no clear D. Germline assignment: CDR1 DFQATT and CDR2 SNEGSKA (reference sequence). The CDR3 spans 11 residues. The V gene lost 0 bases and the J gene lost 7 bases, with 3 bases spanning the gap.

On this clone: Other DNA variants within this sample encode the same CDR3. The CDR3 bases are TGTGCCAGCAGTAGAAACACCATATATTTT. Amino acid sequence: CASSRNTIYF. This chain joins TRBV28 and TRBJ1-3; D uncertain. V was clipped by 5 bases and J by 5 bases, with 1 base between them. CDR1 MDHEN and CDR2 SYDVKM come from the germline V gene. The CDR3 contains 10 residues.

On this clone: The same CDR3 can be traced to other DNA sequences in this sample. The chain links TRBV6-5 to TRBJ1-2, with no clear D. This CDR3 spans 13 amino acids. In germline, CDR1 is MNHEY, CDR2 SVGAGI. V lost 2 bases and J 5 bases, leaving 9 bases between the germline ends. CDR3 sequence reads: CASSYRAGYGYTF. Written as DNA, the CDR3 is TGTGCCAGCAGTTACCGGGCGGGGTATGGCTACACCTTC.

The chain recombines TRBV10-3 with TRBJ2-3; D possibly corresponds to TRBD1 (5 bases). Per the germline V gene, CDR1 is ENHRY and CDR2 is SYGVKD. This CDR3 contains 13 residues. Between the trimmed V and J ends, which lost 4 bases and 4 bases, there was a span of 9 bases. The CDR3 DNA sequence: TGTGCCATCAGTGGTAAAGGGGCAGATACGCAGTATTTT. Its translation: CAISGKGADTQYF.

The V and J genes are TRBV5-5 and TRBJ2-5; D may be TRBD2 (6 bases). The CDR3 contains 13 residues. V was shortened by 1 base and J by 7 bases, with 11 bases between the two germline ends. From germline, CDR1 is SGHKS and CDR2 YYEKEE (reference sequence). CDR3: CASSLPPGGTQYF. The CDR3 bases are TGTGCCAGCAGCTTGCCCCCCGGGGGGACCCAGTACTTC.

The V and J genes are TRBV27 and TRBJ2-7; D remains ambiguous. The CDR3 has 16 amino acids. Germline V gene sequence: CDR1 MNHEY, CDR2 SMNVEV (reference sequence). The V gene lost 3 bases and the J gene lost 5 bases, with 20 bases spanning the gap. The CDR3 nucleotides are TGTGCCAGCAGTTTCCGCGCAGAGTACTACTTTGACGAGCAGTACTTC. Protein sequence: CASSFRAEYYFDEQYF.

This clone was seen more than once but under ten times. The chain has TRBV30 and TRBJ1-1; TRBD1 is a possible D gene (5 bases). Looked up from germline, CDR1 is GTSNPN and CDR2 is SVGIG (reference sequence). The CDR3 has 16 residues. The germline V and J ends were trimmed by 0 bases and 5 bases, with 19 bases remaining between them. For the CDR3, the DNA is TGTGCCTGGAGTGTAACGTCTTCCAGGGTGGATACTGAAGCTTTCTTT. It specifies CAWSVTSSRVDTEAFF.

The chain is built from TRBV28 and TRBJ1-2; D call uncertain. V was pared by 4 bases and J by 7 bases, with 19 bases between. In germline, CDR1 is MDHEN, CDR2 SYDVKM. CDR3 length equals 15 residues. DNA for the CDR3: TGTGCCAGCAGTTCATCCGTAACGGGGATCGGTGGCTACACCTTC. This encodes CASSSSVTGIGGYTF.

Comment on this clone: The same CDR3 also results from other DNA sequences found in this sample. CDR3 region: CASSPLSTDTQYF. Here the CDR3 DNA reads TGTGCCAGCAGTCCCCTCAGCACAGATACGCAGTATTTT. This chain uses TRBV6-5 with TRBJ2-3; the D is unclear. The CDR3 is 13 residues long. The germline V gene encodes CDR1 MNHEY and CDR2 SVGAGI. V was shortened by 5 bases and J by 0 bases, with 6 bases between the two germline ends.

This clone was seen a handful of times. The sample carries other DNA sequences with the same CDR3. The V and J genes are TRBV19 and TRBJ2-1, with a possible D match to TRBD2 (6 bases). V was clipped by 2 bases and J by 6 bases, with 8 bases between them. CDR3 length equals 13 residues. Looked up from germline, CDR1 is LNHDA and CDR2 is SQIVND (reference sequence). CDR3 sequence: CASSILRGNEQFF. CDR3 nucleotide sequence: TGTGCCAGTAGTATATTGCGGGGCAATGAGCAGTTCTTC.

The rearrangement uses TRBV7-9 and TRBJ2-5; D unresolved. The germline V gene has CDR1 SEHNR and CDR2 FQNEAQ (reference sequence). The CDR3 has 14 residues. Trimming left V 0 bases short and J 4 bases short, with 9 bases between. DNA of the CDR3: TGTGCCAGCAGCTTAGCCCGGAGTGGAGAGACCCAGTACTTC. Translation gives CASSLARSGETQYF.